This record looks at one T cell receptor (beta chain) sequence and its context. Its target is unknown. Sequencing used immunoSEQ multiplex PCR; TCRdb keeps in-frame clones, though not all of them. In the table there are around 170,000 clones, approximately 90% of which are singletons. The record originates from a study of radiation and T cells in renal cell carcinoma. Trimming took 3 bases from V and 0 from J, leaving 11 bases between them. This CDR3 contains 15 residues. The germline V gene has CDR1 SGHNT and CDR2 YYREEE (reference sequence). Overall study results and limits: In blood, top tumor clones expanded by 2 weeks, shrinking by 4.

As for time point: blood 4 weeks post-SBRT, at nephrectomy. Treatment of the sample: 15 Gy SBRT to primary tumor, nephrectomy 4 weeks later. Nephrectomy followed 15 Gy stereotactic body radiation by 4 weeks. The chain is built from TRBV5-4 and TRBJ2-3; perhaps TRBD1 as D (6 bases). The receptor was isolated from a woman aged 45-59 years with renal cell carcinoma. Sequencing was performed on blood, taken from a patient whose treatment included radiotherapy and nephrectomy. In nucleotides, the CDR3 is TGTGCCAGCAGCTCCGGGACAACGAGCACAGATACGCAGTATTTT. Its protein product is CASSSGTTSTDTQYF.